This T cell receptor beta chain was profiled in a study of OX40 agonist ivuxolimab in advanced cancers. Assay used: immunoSEQ multiplex PCR; TCRdb lists only in-frame clones, some missing. The sample has about 9,200 clones, about three quarters seen once. From germline, CDR1 is SNHLY and CDR2 FYNNEI. Trimming took 8 bases from V and 8 from J, leaving 12 bases between them. CDR3 size: 11 residues. This sequence originates from an adult with an advanced solid tumor such as melanoma, head and neck, liver or kidney cancer. The sequencing used CD4+ or CD8+ T cells sorted from blood, collected in a trial of the OX40 agonist ivuxolimab. The chain uses TRBV2 and TRBJ1-2; possible D gene TRBD1, 5 bases. The CDR3 coding sequence is TGTGCCAGCGAAAGGGGTTTGGGCTACACCTTC. This sequence encodes CASERGLGYTF. The full variable domain, in which reference TRBV2 and TRBJ1-2 provide the parts outside the CDR3, is EPEVTQTPSHQVTQMGQEVILRCVPISNHLYFYWYRQILGQKVEFLVSFYNNEISEKSEIFDDQFSVERPDGSNFTLKIRSTKLEDSAMYFCASERGLGYTFGSGTRLTVV.